The 24 T cell receptor beta chains reported below all come from one sample, sequenced in a study of STAT5B mutations in CD4+ large granular lymphocyte leukemia. Profiled with immunoSEQ multiplex PCR; TCRdb holds only in-frame clones, not every one. The sample shows thousands of clones, roughly 90% of them seen only once. Material: PBMCs. The source is a woman between 65 and 79 years old with CD4+ T-cell large granular lymphocyte leukemia.

This chain connects TRBV6-5 to TRBJ2-7, with D perhaps TRBD1 (5 bases). The V end lost 8 bases, the J end lost 7 bases, and 18 bases lay between the germline ends. CDR1 and CDR2 from the germline V gene are MNHEY and SVGAGI. The CDR3 is 13 residues long. This CDR3 reads CASRSIGAPEQYF. In DNA form, the CDR3 reads TGTGCCAGCCGCTCGATTGGGGCGCCTGAGCAGTACTTC.

The gene calls are TRBV2 and TRBJ1-1, with 9 bases fitting TRBD1. This CDR3 region has 13 residues. From germline, CDR1 is SNHLY and CDR2 FYNNEI. The trim removed 4 bases at V and 11 bases at J, leaving 8 bases unmatched. CDR3 sequence (DNA): TGTGCCAGCAGTGGGGACAGGGTTTATTCGGCTTTCTTT. This encodes CASSGDRVYSAFF.

The count of this clone is one. V is TRBV2 and J is TRBJ2-3, with a weak D call TRBD1 (6 bases). V was trimmed by 5 bases and J by 4 bases, leaving 7 bases between them. This CDR3 comprises 12 residues. Germline V CDR1 and CDR2: SNHLY, FYNNEI. This CDR3 reads CASSTGSDTQYF. In DNA, the CDR3 is TGTGCCAGCAGTACAGGGTCAGATACGCAGTATTTT.

The rearrangement uses TRBV5-5 and TRBJ1-1; D is possibly TRBD1 (6 bases). V was trimmed by 5 bases and J by 3 bases, leaving 17 bases between them. Germline lookup yields CDR1 SGHKS and CDR2 YYEKEE (reference sequence). CDR3 length equals 15 residues. The CDR3 region has the DNA TGTGCCAGCAGGAGGGGGTCGGGGGCGTACACTGAAGCTTTCTTT. This codes for CASRRGSGAYTEAFF.

The V call is TRBV7-6, the J call TRBJ2-3; D not resolved. Germline CDR1 SGHVS, CDR2 FNYEAQ. CDR3 length equals 15 residues. Trimming removed 0 bases from V and 6 bases from J, with 13 bases in between. The CDR3 loop reads CASSLARPPGDTQYF. The DNA for the CDR3 is TGTGCCAGCAGCTTAGCGCGGCCCCCCGGGGATACGCAGTATTTT.

V gene TRBV2 combines with J gene TRBJ2-5; TRBD2 is a possible D gene (6 bases). The CDR3 totals 14 residues. The germline V gene has CDR1 SNHLY and CDR2 FYNNEI. The ends were cut back, 7 bases at V and 4 bases at J, with 16 bases in the middle. In DNA, the CDR3 is TGTGCCAGCAATCGGGGAGGAACCCGAGAGACCCAGTACTTC. Translation: CASNRGGTRETQYF. Based on the CDR3 plus reference TRBV2 and TRBJ2-5, the full variable domain is EPEVTQTPSHQVTQMGQEVILRCVPISNHLYFYWYRQILGQKVEFLVSFYNNEISEKSEIFDDQFSVERPDGSNFTLKIRSTKLEDSAMYFCASNRGGTRETQYFGPGTRLLVL.

This clone showed up just once. The V call is TRBV6-4, the J call TRBJ2-3; 9 bases are a match to TRBD2. The germline V gene has CDR1 MRHNA and CDR2 SNTAGT. Trimming took 5 bases from V and 4 from J; bases not matched to a gene: 7. The CDR3 length is 15 residues. CDR3 sequence reads: CASSSLAGRSDTQYF. The CDR3 bases are TGTGCCAGCAGTTCTCTAGCGGGGAGGTCAGATACGCAGTATTTT.

This clone was seen a few times. This chain joins TRBV27 and TRBJ1-6, with unresolved D. Trimming removed 3 bases at V and 9 bases at J, with 18 bases between. Germline loops: CDR1 MNHEY, CDR2 SMNVEV (reference sequence). CDR3 length: 16 amino acids. CDR3 in amino acids: CASSLDRRRSGSPLHF. The CDR3 bases are TGTGCCAGCAGTTTGGATCGAAGGAGGTCGGGTTCACCCCTCCACTTT.

The chain recombines TRBV7-2 with TRBJ1-6, with D uncertain. The ends were cut back, 1 base at V and 8 bases at J, with 6 bases in the middle. The CDR3 has 13 residues. Germline-derived CDR1 and CDR2 are SGHTA and FQGNSA. The CDR3 coding sequence is TGTGCCAGCAGCTTAGGGGTTTATTCACCCCTCCACTTT. Its protein product is CASSLGVYSPLHF.

J is TRBJ2-7 and V is TRBV21-1; the D call TRBD1 from the table was never checked on the DNA. TRBV21-1 counts as a pseudogene. The length of the CDR3 is 13 residues. The CDR3 spells CASTQQGITGSDF. The CDR3 DNA follows: TGTGCCAGCACCCAGCAGGGGATAACAGGGTCAGACTTC.

This chain links TRBV9 with TRBJ2-5, with 7 positions matching TRBD2. J lost 4 bases, V lost 4 bases, and 7 bases had no gene match. Per the germline V gene, CDR1 is SGDLS and CDR2 is YYNGEE. CDR3 length: 14 amino acids. In nucleotides, the CDR3 is TGTGCCAGCAGCCCAACAACGGGGGGAGAGACCCAGTACTTC. Encoded protein: CASSPTTGGETQYF.

This sequence joins TRBV10-3 and TRBJ2-3; D uncertain. The germline CDR1 and CDR2 sequences are ENHRY and SYGVKD. Trimming shortened V by 10 bases and J by 1 base, and 18 bases separated the two germline ends. The CDR3 consists of 15 residues. In DNA, the CDR3 is TGTGCCAGCACTTCAGCAAGAACAGGCACAGATACGCAGTATTTT. Its protein is CASTSARTGTDTQYF.

The rearrangement joins TRBV4-3 to TRBJ2-3; D is undetermined. The CDR3 has 15 amino acids. Germline CDR1 and CDR2: LGHNA and YSLEER. V lost 0 bases and J 2 bases, leaving 9 bases between the germline ends. The CDR3 sequence is CASSQDSALTDTQYF. CDR3 coding DNA: TGCGCCAGCAGCCAAGACTCTGCGCTCACAGATACGCAGTATTTT.

V is TRBV30 and J is TRBJ1-5; tentatively, D is TRBD1 (5 bases). The CDR3 runs 14 residues. The germline V and J ends were trimmed by 5 bases and 2 bases, with 13 bases remaining between them. In germline, CDR1 is GTSNPN, CDR2 SVGIG (reference sequence). CDR3 amino acids: CAWSTGGGNQPQHF. Here the CDR3 DNA reads TGTGCCTGGTCCACCGGGGGGGGCAATCAGCCCCAGCATTTT.

The chain employs TRBV28 and TRBJ1-2, with 7 positions matching TRBD1. The CDR3 is made up of 15 amino acids. The V gene's germline CDR1 is MDHEN and CDR2 SYDVKM. The J segment lost 4 bases and the V segment lost 6 bases, leaving 11 bases of the junction unmatched. The CDR3 is CASRYGTVTSYGYTF. In nucleotides, the CDR3 is TGTGCCAGCAGATATGGGACAGTAACTTCCTATGGCTACACCTTC.

The rearrangement uses TRBV18 and TRBJ2-2, with D uncertain. Germline loops: CDR1 KGHSH, CDR2 LQKENI. The ends were cut back, 2 bases at V and 0 bases at J, with 10 bases in the middle. The length of the CDR3 is 16 residues. CDR3 DNA: TGTGCCAGCTCACCAGGGCAGGCCTCGAACACCGGGGAGCTGTTTTTT. It yields the protein CASSPGQASNTGELFF.

This clone has only one observation. The V and J genes are TRBV5-4 and TRBJ2-3; weak D call: TRBD2 (6 bases). There are 18 residues in the CDR3. Germline values: CDR1 SGHNT, CDR2 YYREEE (reference sequence). The V and J ends lost 3 bases and 3 bases respectively, with 23 bases between them. CDR3 coding DNA: TGTGCCAGCAGCTGGGGGTCGGGGCGGGGCCAAAGGACAGATACGCAGTATTTT. Translation gives CASSWGSGRGQRTDTQYF.

The chain is built from TRBV19 and TRBJ1-2; D may be TRBD1 (6 bases). CDR3 length: 15 amino acids. CDR1 and CDR2 from the germline V gene are LNHDA and SQIVND (reference sequence). The V and J ends lost 6 bases and 8 bases respectively, with 22 bases between them. The CDR3 DNA reads as TGTGCCAGTAGCCCGATGGGGACAAGGCTATTCGGCTACACCTTC. Translating it yields CASSPMGTRLFGYTF.

V and J are TRBV10-3 and TRBJ2-2; D call uncertain. Germline assignment: CDR1 ENHRY and CDR2 SYGVKD. Trimming left V 0 bases short and J 6 bases short, with 8 bases between. The CDR3 runs to 14 residues. The CDR3 DNA reads TGTGCCATCAGTGAGTCTCGTGACTCCGGGGAGCTGTTTTTT. Protein sequence: CAISESRDSGELFF.

The table lists this clone with a few counts. The V gene is TRBV7-9, the J gene TRBJ2-7, with TRBD2 identical over 15 bases. With 5 bases clipped from V and 2 bases from J, the junction kept 7 bases outside the gene matches. The CDR3 sequence is 17 residues long. Germline-derived CDR1 and CDR2 are SEHNR and FQNEAQ (reference sequence). Here the CDR3 reads CASSPGTSGGRTYEQYF. CDR3 DNA: TGTGCCAGCAGCCCCGGGACTAGCGGGGGGCGAACCTACGAGCAGTACTTC.

This clone occurred once. This chain uses TRBV7-9 with TRBJ1-2; no clear D gene. From germline, CDR1 is SEHNR and CDR2 FQNEAQ (reference sequence). V lost 4 bases and J 6 bases, leaving 12 bases between the germline ends. The CDR3 is 13 amino acids. The CDR3 sequence is CASSSTLGHGYTF. The CDR3 bases are TGTGCCAGCAGCTCAACGTTAGGGCATGGCTACACCTTC.

This clone was found a few times. The rearrangement uses TRBV7-9 and TRBJ1-1, with D unresolved. Trimming removed 5 bases at V and 0 bases at J, with 13 bases between. The germline V gene encodes CDR1 SEHNR and CDR2 FQNEAQ (reference sequence). This CDR3 region has 15 residues. This CDR3 reads CASSLGNTLNTEAFF. The CDR3 coding sequence is TGTGCCAGCAGCCTGGGAAACACCCTGAACACTGAAGCTTTCTTT.

The CDR3 DNA reads TGCGCCAGCAGCTTGGTGACAGGGGCGGGCGGGGAGCTGTTTTTT. Residues: CASSLVTGAGGELFF. This sequence joins TRBV5-1 and TRBJ2-2, with 8 bases lining up with TRBD1. The CDR3 runs to 15 residues. Per germline, CDR1 SGHRS and CDR2 YFSETQ. V shed 0 bases and J 7 bases; nucleotides not matched to a gene: 5. The full variable domain, in which reference TRBV5-1 and TRBJ2-2 provide the parts outside the CDR3, is KAGVTQTPRYLIKTRGQQVTLSCSPISGHRSVSWYQQTPGQGLQFLFEYFSETQRNKGNFPGRFSGRQFSNSRSEMNVSTLELGDSALYLCASSLVTGAGGELFFGEGSRLTVL.

The chain has TRBV6-5 and TRBJ2-5, with 11 bases that match TRBD1. The germline gives CDR1 MNHEY, CDR2 SVGAGI. There are 13 residues in the CDR3. Losses at the gene ends were 5 bases for V and 7 bases for J; bases not matched to a gene: 3. DNA for the CDR3: TGTGCCAGCAGTACGGGACAGGGGGGGACCCAGTACTTC. It encodes CASSTGQGGTQYF.